This TCR beta chain emerged from a study of shared clonotypes between healthy human individuals (dated by TCRdb to the early 2020s). Looking at the study overall: The cohort comprised a couple of women and a few men aged 18 to 49 years. Per donor, leukapheresis produced somewhere between about 0.94 and 9 billion PBMCs. For each donor, three plates each were used for CD4 naive and CD4 memory, two plates were used for CD8 naive, and one plate was used for CD8 memory. The study deeply sequenced blood TCR repertoires of 5 or 6 healthy adults to estimate repertoire size and the extent of clonotype sharing between individuals. To increase sequencing depth and limit assay-specific biases, TCR repertoire library preparation and sequencing were carried out by different laboratories using diverse techniques. The full study reports these points: Because the study included only a small number of donors, the genetic and exposure-history diversity represented was limited. Across a few donors, approximately 4.9% of naive CD4, 3% to 4% of naive CD8, roughly 2.3% of memory CD4, and 0.4% of memory CD8 clonotypes were shared. Only blood was sampled, and tissue TCR repertoires likely differ from those in blood. Rarefaction of sorted-subset datasets indicated incomplete sequencing despite the large sequencing depth. Compared with non-shared clonotypes, clonotypes shared by all four sorted-subset donors had higher generation probabilities. Based on pairwise subsampling, the degree of clonotype sharing among donors was expected to be affected by sequencing depth. Estimated clonotype richness was generally larger for naive than for memory subsets.

The germline V gene supplies CDR1 MNHEY and CDR2 SVGAGI. Inclusive of the bounding cysteine and phenylalanine, the CDR3 is 13 residues long. Kept here is only the CDR3 DNA, which spans 39 bases and is read in frame from base 1. V loses 8 bases of germline sequence and J loses 2 bases, and the interval between the two ends is 12 bases. With regard to this clone: Its antigen remains unidentified. Base qualities are not at hand, and no much larger clone is one base apart.

The donors were healthy, HIV-negative adults who had no recently reported acute infections or vaccinations. All donors were Caucasian adults living in Nashville, Tennessee, USA. Magnetic negative selection was used to enrich CD4+ T cells, after which naive cells were positively selected on CD45RA and the negative fraction became the memory subset. After blood collection by leukapheresis, PBMCs were isolated using Ficoll-Histopaque density gradient centrifugation and then cryopreserved in the vapor phase of liquid nitrogen. Analytical flow cytometry was used to check the purity and quantity of each magnetically sorted T cell population. From each sorted fraction, genomic DNA was isolated and quantified by UV absorbance on a Nanodrop 2000c. Using the deep immunoSEQ assay, multiplex PCR amplified TCR CDR3 regions from genomic DNA. Extracted genomic DNA from each cell subset was distributed evenly across all wells of several immunoSEQ 96-well plates, and each plate was treated as a replicate. Each replicate PCR for sorted subsets received around 0.2 ug genomic DNA, equal to 28,000 or so T cell genomes. The purified libraries were quantified using a Qubit 3.0 fluorometer, sized with a Bioanalyzer 2100, and then quantified again using the KAPA Library Quantification kit. Every immunoSEQ 96-well plate was sequenced on a dedicated single-read 150-cycle Illumina NextSeq 550 flow cell. The source study handled its data this way. Because the immunoSEQ output held only junctional sequences and lacked quality scores, the filtering could not match the filtering applied to full-length reads. Sequences were annotated with PyIR, a Python wrapper for IgBLAST v1.9, and V/J genes and CDR3 were assigned using IMGT germline references. Reads with weak V/J assignments (E-value above 1e-6), missing CDR3, stop codons, out-of-frame junctions, or ambiguous translated residues were removed. V3J clonotypes were defined as sequences sharing an identical inferred V gene, J gene, and CDR3 amino acid sequence. The percentage overlap between two repertoires was calculated by dividing the number of shared unique clonotypes by the size of the smaller repertoire. RTK rarefaction, the Chao1 estimator, and Recon v2.1 estimates of unobserved clonotypes were used to assess repertoire richness. Generation probabilities were computed with OLGA for all TCRbeta clonotypes obtained by the gDNA method from a handful of donors. This is the immuneACCESS table as TCRdb keeps it, with only in-frame sequences that have V and J called. A part of the clones is gone; compared with another copy, unresolved V genes explain less than half, and the rest is unexplained. V, J and clone size are those of that table, while D and trimming were read from the DNA. This sample has 1,500,000 or so clones in its table, and less than 99% of those were observed once. The biggest ten clones account for approximately 0.38% of the sample.

This sequence originates from a man aged 25 to 40 in good health. Rearrangement joined TRBV6-5 to TRBJ1-2, with no reliable assignment of the D segment. The sequenced material came from naive CD4+ T cells sorted from blood. This specimen's cell subset or site label, per the study, means: CD45RA+ positively selected. The CDR3 amino acid sequence is: CASCEQTNYGYTF. The sequence in DNA is TGTGCCAGCTGTGAGCAGACAAACTATGGCTACACCTTC.